Shown below are 5 T cell receptor beta chains from a single sample sequenced in a study of blood T cell repertoires in COVID-19 (TCRdb year 2020). Library preparation employed the immunoSEQ multiplex PCR assay. The table comes from immuneACCESS by way of TCRdb, which keeps in-frame sequences with V and J called. Part of the clones is missing from these tables; in studies checked, under half for an unresolved V gene and the rest for unknown reasons. The sample data list 250,000 to 300,000 clones, and approximately 91% of these were observed just once. Around 1.7% of the sample comes from the top ten. The sequenced sample was PBMCs or T cells enriched from blood (not recorded which). These receptor sequences come from a woman between 40 and 55 years old who had recovered from COVID-19.

The rearrangement uses TRBV11-2 and TRBJ1-4, with a tentative D call TRBD1 (5 bases). The CDR3 totals 17 residues. Per the germline V gene, CDR1 is SGHAT and CDR2 is FQNNGV. The V and J ends lost 5 bases and 4 bases respectively, with 20 bases between them. The CDR3 DNA reads as TGTGCCAGCAGCACCAAAACGTACAGGCCCGGTAATGAAAAACTGTTTTTT. Protein sequence: CASSTKTYRPGNEKLFF.

The J gene is TRBJ2-7, the V gene TRBV19; 10 nucleotides line up with TRBD1. Germline V lookup: CDR1 LNHDA, CDR2 SQIVND (reference sequence). J lost 6 bases, V lost 3 bases, and 8 bases had no gene match. The CDR3 consists of 15 residues. CDR3 sequence reads: CASSMGTGATSEQYF. CDR3 DNA sequence: TGTGCCAGTAGTATGGGGACAGGGGCGACCTCCGAGCAGTACTTC.

The count of this clone is one. J is TRBJ1-5 and V is TRBV6-5; D not resolved. The V gene's germline CDR1 is MNHEY and CDR2 SVGAGI. The CDR3 is 14 residues long. Trimming pared 1 base from V and 4 bases from J, leaving 8 bases between. The CDR3 reads CASSYYQENQPQHF. In DNA, the CDR3 is TGTGCCAGCAGTTACTACCAGGAAAATCAGCCCCAGCATTTT.

The chain links TRBV11-1 to TRBJ1-1, with TRBD1 matching over 8 bases. The CDR3 is 16 residues long. From germline, CDR1 is SGHAT and CDR2 FQDESV (reference sequence). V lost 3 bases and J lost 5; bases outside the gene matches: 11. CDR3 loop: CASSFGTGSLVTEAFF. CDR3 bases: TGTGCCAGCAGCTTCGGGACAGGAAGTCTTGTGACTGAAGCTTTCTTT.

J is TRBJ1-1 and V is TRBV12-5, with 7 bases identical to TRBD1. The CDR3 is 18 amino acids. The trim removed 0 bases at V and 4 bases at J, leaving 14 bases unmatched. Germline V lookup: CDR1 LGHNT, CDR2 FRNRAP. The DNA of the CDR3 is TGTGCTAGTGGTTTGGTAGGGTTTAGGGACAGTGTCTCCACTGAAGCTTTCTTT. Its translation is CASGLVGFRDSVSTEAFF.